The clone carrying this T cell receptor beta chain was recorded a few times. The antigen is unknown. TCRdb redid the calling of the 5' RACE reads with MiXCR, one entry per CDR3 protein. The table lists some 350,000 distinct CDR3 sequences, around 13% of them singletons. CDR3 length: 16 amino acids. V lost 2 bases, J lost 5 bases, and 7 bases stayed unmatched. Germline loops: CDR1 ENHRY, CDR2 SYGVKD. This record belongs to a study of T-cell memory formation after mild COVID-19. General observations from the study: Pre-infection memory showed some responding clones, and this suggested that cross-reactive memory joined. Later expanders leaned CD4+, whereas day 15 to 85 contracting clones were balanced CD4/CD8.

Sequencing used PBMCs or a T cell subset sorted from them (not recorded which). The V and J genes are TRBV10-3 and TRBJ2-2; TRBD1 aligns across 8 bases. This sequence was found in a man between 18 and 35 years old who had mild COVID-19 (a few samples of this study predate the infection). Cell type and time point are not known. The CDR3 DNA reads TGTGCCATCAGTGAGCGGACAGGGAGTGGGACCGGGGAGCTGTTTTTT. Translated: CAISERTGSGTGELFF.